This TCR beta chain was profiled in a study of blood T cells in healthy people across ages. J was trimmed by 4 bases and V by 10 bases; bases with no gene match: 7. This CDR3 is built from 13 residues. Per germline, CDR1 ENHRY and CDR2 SYGVKD. Next came a second PCR, run for about 7 to 12 cycles, which used a sample-barcoded 5' primer along with a J-beta primer mix. TCRdb itself ran the 5' RACE reads through MiXCR, one entry per CDR3 protein. The sample lists roughly 2 million distinct CDR3 sequences, about 50% occurring once. This rearrangement joins TRBV10-3 to TRBJ1-5; the match to TRBD1 covers 7 bases. The sequence came from a woman between 40 and 55 years old in good health. Sequenced sample: blood. The CDR3 sequence is CATRQGQNQPQHF. Written as DNA, the CDR3 is TGTGCCACACGACAGGGACAGAATCAGCCCCAGCATTTT.